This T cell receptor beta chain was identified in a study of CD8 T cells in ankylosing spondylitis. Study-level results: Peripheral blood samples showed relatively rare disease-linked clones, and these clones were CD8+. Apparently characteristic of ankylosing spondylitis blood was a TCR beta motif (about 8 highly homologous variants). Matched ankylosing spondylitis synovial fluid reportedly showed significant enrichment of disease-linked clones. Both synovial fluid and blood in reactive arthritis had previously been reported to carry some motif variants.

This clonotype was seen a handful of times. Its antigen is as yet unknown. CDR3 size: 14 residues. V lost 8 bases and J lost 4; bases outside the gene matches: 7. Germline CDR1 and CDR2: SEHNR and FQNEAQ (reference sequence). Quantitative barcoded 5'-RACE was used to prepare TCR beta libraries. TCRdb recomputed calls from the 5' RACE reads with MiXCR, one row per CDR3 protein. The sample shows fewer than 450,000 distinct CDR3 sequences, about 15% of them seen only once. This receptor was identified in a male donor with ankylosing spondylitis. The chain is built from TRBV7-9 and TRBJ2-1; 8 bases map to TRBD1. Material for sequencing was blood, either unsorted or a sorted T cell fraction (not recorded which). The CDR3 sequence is CASAGQGQYNEQFF. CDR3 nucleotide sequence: TGTGCCAGCGCAGGACAGGGCCAGTACAATGAGCAGTTCTTC. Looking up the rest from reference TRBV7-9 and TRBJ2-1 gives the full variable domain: DTGVSQNPRHKITKRGQNVTFRCDPISEHNRLYWYRQTLGQGPEFLTYFQNEAQLEKSRLLSDRFSAERPKGSFSTLEIQRTEQGDSAMYLCASAGQGQYNEQFFGPGTRLTVL.